The 28 T cell receptor beta chains presented below share a single source sample, sequenced in a study of vaccination and CD4 T cells after COVID-19. Their antigens are not known. Sequenced with the Oncomine TCR Beta short-read assay was DNA taken from cultured CD4+ T cells. TCRdb reanalysed the PCR reads using MiXCR and keeps one entry per CDR3 protein. This sample has more than 6,500 distinct CDR3 sequences, with 50% to 55% found just once. Documented treatment: 10-day PBMC culture with coronavirus spike peptide pools or control peptides (ViraFEST assay). Pre-COVID-19 pandemic sampling (2011-2018) yielded the unexposed donor's CD4+ T cells. Material: CD4+ T cells from blood, cultured in vitro. Receptors originate from a human donor in good health.

This clonotype appeared a single time. This sequence joins TRBV12-3 or TRBV12-4 and TRBJ2-4; possibly TRBD2 for D (6 bases). The germline V and J ends were trimmed by 3 bases and 7 bases, with 19 bases remaining between them. This CDR3 spans 16 amino acids. The CDR3 loop is CASSFAREAVGNIQYF. As DNA, the CDR3 is TGTGCCAGCAGTTTTGCCAGGGAGGCAGTCGGGAACATTCAGTACTTC.

This chain uses TRBV7-9 with TRBJ2-1; D may be TRBD2 (6 bases). The CDR3 covers 15 residues. Germline V gives CDR1 SEHNR, CDR2 FQNEAQ (reference sequence). V was trimmed by 1 base and J by 6 bases, leaving 13 bases between them. This CDR3 is CASSLVWDSPNEQFF. CDR3 bases: TGTGCCAGCAGCTTAGTATGGGACTCGCCCAATGAGCAGTTCTTC.

V usage is TRBV19 and J usage is TRBJ1-6, with D possibly matching TRBD1 (6 bases). The CDR3 length is 16 residues. CDR1 is LNHDA and CDR2 is SQIVND in the germline V gene (reference sequence). V lost 5 bases and J 2 bases, leaving 13 bases between the germline ends. CDR3 region: CASSPPRGAYNSPLHF. DNA for the CDR3: TGTGCCAGTAGTCCCCCGAGGGGGGCCTATAATTCACCCCTCCACTTT. The full variable domain, in which reference TRBV19 and TRBJ1-6 provide the parts outside the CDR3, is DGGITQSPKYLFRKEGQNVTLSCEQNLNHDAMYWYRQDPGQGLRLIYYSQIVNDFQKGDIAEGYSVSREKKESFPLTVTSAQKNPTAFYLCASSPPRGAYNSPLHFGNGTRLTVT.

The V and J genes are TRBV6-1 and TRBJ1-5, with D possibly matching TRBD1 (5 bases). The V gene lost 5 bases and the J gene lost 11 bases, with 22 bases spanning the gap. The germline CDR1 and CDR2 sequences are MNHNS and SASEGT. The CDR3 is 15 residues long. CDR3 protein: CASSPTSGAPRAQHF. CDR3 DNA: TGTGCCAGCAGTCCCACAAGCGGGGCCCCCAGGGCCCAGCATTTT.

The gene calls are TRBV19 and TRBJ2-2; 9 bases are a match to TRBD1. CDR3 length equals 16 residues. Germline V gene lookup returns CDR1 LNHDA and CDR2 SQIVND (reference sequence). With 7 bases clipped from V and 0 bases from J, the junction kept 6 bases outside the gene matches. This CDR3 is CASTSGQGPNTGELFF. Here the CDR3 DNA reads TGTGCCAGTACTAGCGGACAGGGGCCGAACACCGGGGAGCTGTTTTTT.

The chain recombines TRBV11-2 with TRBJ2-7, with 8 bases that match TRBD2. From germline, CDR1 is SGHAT and CDR2 FQNNGV. The CDR3 spans 15 residues. Germline trimming cut 3 bases from V and 5 bases from J; bases unmatched to any gene: 9. For the CDR3, the DNA is TGTGCCAGCAGCTTCTTCGGGCGGGGGGACCACGAGCAGTACTTC. Protein sequence: CASSFFGRGDHEQYF.

The chain couples TRBV6-1 to TRBJ2-2; a weak D match, TRBD1 (6 bases). Germline CDR1 is MNHNS and CDR2 is SASEGT. Between the trimmed V and J ends, which lost 6 bases and 1 base, there was a span of 18 bases. The CDR3 length is 17 residues. CDR3 loop: CASSPTLSTGNTGELFF. The CDR3 DNA is TGTGCCAGCAGCCCAACCCTTTCGACAGGGAACACCGGGGAGCTGTTTTTT.

The V gene is TRBV7-8, the J gene TRBJ2-3, with D unresolved. Trimming stripped 7 bases from V and 6 bases from J, with 14 bases between. The length of the CDR3 is 13 residues. Per germline, CDR1 SGHVS and CDR2 FQNEAQ. The CDR3 spells CASTERPWDTQYF. As DNA, the CDR3 is TGTGCCAGCACCGAACGTCCCTGGGATACGCAGTATTTT.

This rearrangement joins TRBV2 to TRBJ1-2; D unclear. This CDR3 is 12 amino acids long. With 6 bases removed from V and 2 bases from J, the gap between germline ends came to 7 bases. Germline V gives CDR1 SNHLY, CDR2 FYNNEI. CDR3 in amino acids: CASRGLNYGYTF. The CDR3 nucleotides read TGTGCCAGCAGGGGTCTGAACTATGGCTACACCTTC. Based on the CDR3 plus reference TRBV2 and TRBJ1-2, the full variable domain is EPEVTQTPSHQVTQMGQEVILRCVPISNHLYFYWYRQILGQKVEFLVSFYNNEISEKSEIFDDQFSVERPDGSNFTLKIRSTKLEDSAMYFCASRGLNYGYTFGSGTRLTVV.

The rearrangement uses TRBV20-1 and TRBJ2-7, with D maybe TRBD2 (5 bases). There are 13 residues in the CDR3. Between the trimmed V and J ends, which lost 3 bases and 2 bases, there was a span of 11 bases. Germline values: CDR1 DFQATT, CDR2 SNEGSKA (reference sequence). CDR3 in amino acids: CSASPGSAYEQYF. DNA of the CDR3: TGCAGTGCTAGTCCGGGAAGCGCCTACGAGCAGTACTTC.

The chain carries TRBV4-1 and TRBJ2-3, with 13 positions matching TRBD2. Germline V gene sequence: CDR1 MGHRA, CDR2 YSYEKL. The CDR3 runs 18 residues. Trimming at V came to 4 bases and at J to 4 bases, leaving 11 bases not matched to a gene. This CDR3 reads CASSPGLAGVGWADTQYF. CDR3 bases: TGCGCCAGCAGCCCCGGACTAGCGGGAGTGGGTTGGGCAGATACGCAGTATTTT.

V gene TRBV24-1 combines with J gene TRBJ1-2; 7 bases are shared with TRBD1. The ends lost 4 bases at V and 9 bases at J; junction bases unmatched: 7. CDR3 size: 13 residues. Germline-derived CDR1 and CDR2 are KGHDR and SFDVKD. The CDR3 reads CATSDRDSYSYTF. The CDR3 DNA sequence: TGTGCCACCAGTGACAGGGACAGTTATAGCTACACCTTC.

The genes are TRBV5-4 and TRBJ1-5; no definite D call. In germline, CDR1 is SGHNT, CDR2 YYREEE (reference sequence). V dropped 2 bases and J dropped 1 base, with 7 bases sitting between them. The CDR3 contains 14 residues. In nucleotides, the CDR3 is TGTGCCAGCAGCTTAATGGGAAGCAATCAGCCCCAGCATTTT. Translated: CASSLMGSNQPQHF.

The gene calls are TRBV11-2 and TRBJ2-1; no firm D call. CDR1 and CDR2 from the germline V gene are SGHAT and FQNNGV. The germline V and J ends were trimmed by 1 base and 3 bases, with 19 bases remaining between them. This CDR3 contains 18 residues. The CDR3 DNA sequence: TGTGCCAGCAGCTTAGGAGGAATGCTGGGCCTTTACTACAATGAGCAGTTCTTC. Translation: CASSLGGMLGLYYNEQFF.

The chain combines TRBV5-4 with TRBJ1-2, with 7 bases identical to TRBD1. Germline V gene lookup returns CDR1 SGHNT and CDR2 YYREEE (reference sequence). Germline trimming cut 3 bases from V and 4 bases from J; bases unmatched to any gene: 9. The CDR3 consists of 15 residues. The CDR3: CASSSYLTGVYGYTF. CDR3 nucleotide sequence: TGTGCCAGCAGCTCCTATCTCACAGGGGTCTATGGCTACACCTTC.

This clonotype was counted a few times. V gene TRBV2 combines with J gene TRBJ1-1, with D possibly TRBD1 on 6 matching bases. With 7 bases removed from V and 1 base from J, the gap between germline ends came to 10 bases. Germline V gene sequence: CDR1 SNHLY, CDR2 FYNNEI. The CDR3 loop spans 13 amino acids. In DNA, the CDR3 is TGTGCCAGCAATCAGGGGAGGAACACTGAAGCTTTCTTT. Protein sequence: CASNQGRNTEAFF.

The chain is built from TRBV5-5 and TRBJ1-1, with D maybe TRBD1 (5 bases). CDR3 length: 16 amino acids. Trimming pared 2 bases from V and 10 bases from J, leaving 24 bases between. The germline V gene encodes CDR1 SGHKS and CDR2 YYEKEE (reference sequence). CDR3 sequence (DNA): TGTGCCAGCAGCTTCGAGATCAGCCTGAAGGTCGACAGAGCTTTCTTT. This sequence encodes CASSFEISLKVDRAFF.

This rearrangement joins TRBV6-2 or TRBV6-3 to TRBJ1-2; D unclear. Trimming stripped 4 bases from V and 4 bases from J, with 13 bases between. Germline V gives CDR1 MNHEY, CDR2 SVGEGT. This CDR3 has 14 amino acids. In DNA, the CDR3 is TGTGCCAGCAGTTTTACCCCTCCCTCCTATGGCTACACCTTC. It is translated as CASSFTPPSYGYTF.

This clonotype was recorded only once. The chain carries TRBV6-1 and TRBJ2-2; no clear D gene. CDR3 length: 14 amino acids. Germline values: CDR1 MNHNS, CDR2 SASEGT. The V and J ends lost 6 bases and 4 bases respectively, with 12 bases between them. The CDR3, as DNA: TGTGCCAGCAGCCGGAACAGCCTCACCGGGGAGCTGTTTTTT. Protein sequence: CASSRNSLTGELFF.

This clonotype was detected a few times. V usage is TRBV7-9 and J usage is TRBJ2-1, with a tentative D call TRBD1 (6 bases). Trimming pared 1 base from V and 4 bases from J, leaving 11 bases between. The CDR3 has 15 amino acids. The germline V gene encodes CDR1 SEHNR and CDR2 FQNEAQ (reference sequence). Here the CDR3 reads CASSLGQGMYNEQFF. The CDR3 region has the DNA TGTGCCAGCAGCTTAGGCCAGGGGATGTACAATGAGCAGTTCTTC.

The rearrangement links TRBV12-5 to TRBJ1-1; the D gene is possibly TRBD1 (5 bases). Germline V gene lookup returns CDR1 LGHNT and CDR2 FRNRAP. Trimming left V 1 base short and J 0 bases short, with 6 bases between. This CDR3 has 14 amino acids. CDR3 sequence (DNA): TGTGCTAGTGGTTTGGGGGGGATGAACACTGAAGCTTTCTTT. Its protein product is CASGLGGMNTEAFF.

This clonotype was observed a handful of times. The chain is built from TRBV27 and TRBJ1-2; a possible D gene is TRBD1 (6 bases). This CDR3 spans 13 amino acids. Germline V gene sequence: CDR1 MNHEY, CDR2 SMNVEV (reference sequence). Trimming cost V 3 bases and J 8 bases, with 13 bases left between them. The CDR3 nucleotides read TGTGCCAGCAGTTTCACAGGGACTGGCGGCTACACCTTC. Translating gives CASSFTGTGGYTF.

The chain has TRBV20-1 and TRBJ2-5; 12 nucleotides align to TRBD2. The germline V gene has CDR1 DFQATT and CDR2 SNEGSKA (reference sequence). V shed 5 bases and J 5 bases; nucleotides not matched to a gene: 6. The CDR3 sequence is 14 residues long. CDR3 region: CSAALAGGLETQYF. CDR3 DNA sequence: TGCAGTGCTGCACTAGCGGGGGGTTTGGAGACCCAGTACTTC.

The chain links TRBV5-6 to TRBJ1-4; D may be TRBD1 (5 bases). The CDR3 is 15 residues long. The germline V gene has CDR1 SGHDT and CDR2 YYEEEE. V lost 2 bases to trimming and J lost 0 bases, with 8 bases between them. CDR3 sequence reads: CASSLLTATNEKLFF. CDR3 nucleotides: TGTGCCAGCAGCTTACTGACAGCAACTAATGAAAAACTGTTTTTT. Full variable domain (outside the CDR3, taken from reference TRBV5-6 and TRBJ1-4): DAGVTQSPTHLIKTRGQQVTLRCSPKSGHDTVSWYQQALGQGPQFIFQYYEEEERQRGNFPDRFSGHQFPNYSSELNVNALLLGDSALYLCASSLLTATNEKLFFGSGTQLSVL.

This clonotype is a singleton in its sample. The CDR3 sequence: CASSTSVERGKAFF. As DNA, the CDR3 is TGTGCCAGCTCAACGTCAGTGGAGCGGGGGAAAGCTTTCTTT. The chain joins TRBV18 to TRBJ1-1; D is perhaps TRBD1 (5 bases). The CDR3 length is 14 residues. Looked up from germline, CDR1 is KGHSH and CDR2 is LQKENI. V gave up 5 bases and J gave up 9 bases, with 19 bases separating them.

The chain joins TRBV2 to TRBJ2-3; 13 positions agree with TRBD2. CDR1 is SNHLY and CDR2 is FYNNEI in the germline V gene. The CDR3 is 16 residues long. V shed 5 bases and J 1 base; nucleotides not matched to a gene: 3. The CDR3 coding sequence is TGTGCCAGCAGTTCGGGACTAGCGGGGCGCACAGATACGCAGTATTTT. As protein: CASSSGLAGRTDTQYF.

This clonotype was seen just once. CDR3 sequence: CASRPVLSGNTIYF. The CDR3 DNA sequence: TGTGCCAGCAGGCCCGTGCTCTCTGGAAACACCATATATTTT. The rearrangement links TRBV6-1 to TRBJ1-3; the D is unclear. The CDR3 is made up of 14 amino acids. V was cut by 6 bases and J by 0 bases, with 9 bases left in between. Germline assignment: CDR1 MNHNS and CDR2 SASEGT.

The rearrangement links TRBV5-4 to TRBJ2-2, with 13 bases that match TRBD2. From germline, CDR1 is SGHNT and CDR2 YYREEE (reference sequence). Trimming cost V 3 bases and J 6 bases; bases outside gene matches: 2. This CDR3 spans 15 amino acids. The CDR3 nucleotides are TGTGCCAGCAGCTGGGGACTAGCGGGACCCGGGGAGCTGTTTTTT. It is translated as CASSWGLAGPGELFF.